Listed below are T cell receptor beta chains from one sample, sequenced in a study of OX40 agonist ivuxolimab in advanced cancers. Clones were sequenced by immunoSEQ multiplex PCR, and TCRdb holds only the in-frame ones, with some missing. The table includes almost 45,000 clones, nearly 90% detected once. Material: CD4+ or CD8+ T cells sorted from blood, obtained in a trial of the OX40 agonist ivuxolimab. The source is an adult with an advanced solid tumor such as melanoma, head and neck, liver or kidney cancer. The CDR3 runs from the conserved cysteine through the conserved F or W. The D gene is left open where the match is weak. Size values are once, few and many counts, or a class for expanded clones, and some rows have none.

clone_size d_call j_call v_call cdr3_aa cdr3_nt
. . TRBJ1-5 TRBV19 CASSIVPLNQPQHF TGTGCCAGTAGTATCGTTCCCCTCAATCAGCCCCAGCATTTT
. . TRBJ1-1 TRBV10-2 CASSPTGTEAFF TGCGCCAGCAGCCCAACCGGTACTGAAGCTTTCTTT
. . TRBJ1-2 TRBV27 CASSLSAEINYGYTF TGTGCCAGCAGTTTATCCGCAGAGATTAACTATGGCTACACCTTC
. . TRBJ1-2 TRBV2 CASKGGTNYGYTF TGTGCCAGCAAGGGGGGAACTAACTATGGCTACACCTTC
. TRBD1 TRBJ1-1 TRBV9 CASSVGSGGVPEAFF TGTGCCAGCAGCGTAGGATCAGGGGGAGTCCCTGAAGCTTTCTTT
. TRBD1 TRBJ2-7 TRBV5-4 CASSGTGHEQYF TGTGCCAGCAGCGGGACAGGCCACGAGCAGTACTTC
. TRBD1 TRBJ1-3 TRBV5-6 CASSRDRVDTIYF TGTGCCAGCAGCCGGGACAGGGTTGACACCATATATTTT
. . TRBJ2-1 TRBV9 CASSPLISAYNEQFF TGTGCCAGCAGCCCCCTTATAAGCGCCTACAATGAGCAGTTCTTC
once . TRBJ1-4 TRBV4-3 CASSQDPETLDEKLFF TGCGCCAGCAGCCAAGATCCTGAGACATTAGATGAAAAACTGTTTTTT
few . TRBJ2-1 TRBV29-1 CSVEDGGRGAGNEQFF TGCAGCGTTGAAGATGGGGGGCGGGGCGCGGGGAATGAGCAGTTCTTC
. . TRBJ2-3 TRBV4-3 CASSQVTPGPTRGDTQYF TGCGCCAGCAGCCAAGTTACGCCAGGGCCTACTCGTGGGGATACGCAGTATTTT
. . TRBJ1-6 TRBV28 CASSFFGSPLHF TGTGCCAGCAGTTTCTTCGGGTCACCCCTCCACTTT
once . TRBJ1-2 TRBV5-4 CASSLWGGWGYGYTF TGTGCCAGCAGCTTGTGGGGAGGCTGGGGCTATGGCTACACCTTC
. . TRBJ1-2 TRBV15 CATSRDSRRSYGYTF TGTGCCACCAGCAGAGATAGCAGGAGGTCCTATGGCTACACCTTC
. . TRBJ1-1 TRBV19 CASRMGGGTEAFF TGTGCCAGTAGGATGGGAGGGGGCACTGAAGCTTTCTTT
. TRBD1 TRBJ1-2 TRBV6-5 CASSPGTGDGYTF TGTGCCAGCAGCCCCGGGACAGGGGATGGCTACACCTTC
few . TRBJ1-1 TRBV28 CASTWTGTEAFF TGTGCCAGCACCTGGACGGGCACTGAAGCTTTCTTT